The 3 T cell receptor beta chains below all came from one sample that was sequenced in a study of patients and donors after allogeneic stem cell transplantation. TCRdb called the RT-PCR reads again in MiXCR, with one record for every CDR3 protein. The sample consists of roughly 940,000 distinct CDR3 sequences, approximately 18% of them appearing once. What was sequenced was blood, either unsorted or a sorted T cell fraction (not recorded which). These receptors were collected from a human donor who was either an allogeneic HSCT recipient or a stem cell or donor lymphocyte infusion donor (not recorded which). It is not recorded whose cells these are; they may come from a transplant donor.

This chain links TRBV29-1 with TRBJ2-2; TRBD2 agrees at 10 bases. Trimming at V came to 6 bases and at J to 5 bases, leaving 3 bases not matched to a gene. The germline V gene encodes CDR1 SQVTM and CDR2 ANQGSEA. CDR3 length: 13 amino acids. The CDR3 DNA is TGCAGCGTGCTAGCGGGAGTTACCGGGGAGCTGTTTTTT. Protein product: CSVLAGVTGELFF.

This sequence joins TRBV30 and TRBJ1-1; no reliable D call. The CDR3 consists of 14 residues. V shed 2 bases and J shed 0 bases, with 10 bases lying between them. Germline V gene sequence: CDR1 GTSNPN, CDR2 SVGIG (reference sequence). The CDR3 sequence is CAWSLGNMNTEAFF. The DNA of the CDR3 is TGTGCCTGGAGTTTAGGTAACATGAACACTGAAGCTTTCTTT. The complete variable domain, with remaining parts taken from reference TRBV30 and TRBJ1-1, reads SQTIHQWPATLVQPVGSPLSLECTVEGTSNPNLYWYRQAAGRGLQLLFYSVGIGQISSEVPQNLSASRPQDRQFILSSKKLLLSDSGFYLCAWSLGNMNTEAFFGQGTRLTVV.

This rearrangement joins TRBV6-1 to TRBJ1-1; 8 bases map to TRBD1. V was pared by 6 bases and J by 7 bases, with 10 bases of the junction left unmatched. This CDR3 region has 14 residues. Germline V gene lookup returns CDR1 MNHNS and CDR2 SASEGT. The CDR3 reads CASRARGLGGEAFF. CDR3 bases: TGTGCCAGCAGAGCCAGGGGGCTTGGCGGTGAAGCTTTCTTT.